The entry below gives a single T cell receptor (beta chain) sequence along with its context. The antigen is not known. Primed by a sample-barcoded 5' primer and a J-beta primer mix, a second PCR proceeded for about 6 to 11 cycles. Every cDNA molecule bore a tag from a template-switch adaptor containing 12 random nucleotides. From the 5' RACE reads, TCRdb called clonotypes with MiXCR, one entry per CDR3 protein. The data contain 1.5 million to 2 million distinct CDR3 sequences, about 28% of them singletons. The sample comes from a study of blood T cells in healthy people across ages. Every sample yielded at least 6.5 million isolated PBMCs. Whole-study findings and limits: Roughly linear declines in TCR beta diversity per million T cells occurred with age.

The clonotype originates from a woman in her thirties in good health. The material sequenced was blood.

CDR3 sequence (DNA): TGCAGCGTACGGACTAGCGGGAGTTCCGGGGAGCTGTTTTTT. As protein: CSVRTSGSSGELFF. This chain links TRBV29-1 with TRBJ2-2, with TRBD2 matching 13 bases. This CDR3 spans 14 amino acids. Trimming at V came to 6 bases and at J to 6 bases, leaving 4 bases not matched to a gene. CDR1 SQVTM and CDR2 ANQGSEA come from the germline V gene.